These 32 T cell receptor beta chains were all obtained from the same sample, sequenced in a study of tumor and adjacent non-tumor tissue in lung cancer. RNA was extracted from bulk tissue without any cell sorting. More than 3 cm separated this lung sample from the edge of the tumor. Three rounds of nested PCR, following a modified ARM-PCR protocol, produced the TCRbeta library. TCRdb redid the calling of the multiplex PCR reads with MiXCR, one entry per CDR3 protein. The sample lists some 80,000 distinct CDR3 sequences; approximately 82% were seen once. The specimen was distant non-tumor lung tissue. The receptor set was obtained from a man between 65 and 85 years old with non-small cell lung cancer.

CDR3 protein: CASGDKGQGEETQYF. The DNA for the CDR3 is TGCGCCAGCGGAGATAAGGGACAGGGGGAAGAGACCCAGTACTTC. V and J are TRBV10-2 and TRBJ2-5; 11 bases align to TRBD1. After removal of 8 bases from V and 3 bases from J, the junction contained 8 bases not matched to a gene. The germline V gene encodes CDR1 WSHSY and CDR2 SAAADI. The CDR3 consists of 15 residues.

In this sample, this clonotype turned up once. Sequence at one end of the junction differs from germline and may be a read error. As DNA, the CDR3 is TGTGCCAGTAGCTTAGTCAGTCCGGAGACCAAGTACTTC. This encodes CASSLVSPETKYF. The chain employs TRBV5-5 and TRBJ2-5; D gene unclear. The CDR3 spans 13 residues. Per germline, CDR1 SGHKS and CDR2 YYEKEE (reference sequence).

Only one count was recorded for this clonotype. The CDR3 does not close with the conserved phenylalanine or tryptophan, likely indicating a read error. This chain joins TRBV20-1 and TRBJ1-5, with D hard to call. Germline lookup yields CDR1 DFQATT and CDR2 SNEGSKA (reference sequence). CDR3 length equals 14 residues. The CDR3 loop reads CSAQIPGNNQPQHY. Here the CDR3 DNA reads TGCAGTGCTCAAATACCCGGGAACAATCAGCCACAGCATTAT.

This clonotype has more than one count but fewer than ten. This chain joins TRBV20-1 and TRBJ2-5, with 7 bases aligning to TRBD1. The CDR3 contains 13 residues. Germline V gene data show CDR1 as DFQATT and CDR2 as SNEGSKA (reference sequence). J gave up 5 bases and V 3 bases, and 6 bases lay outside the gene matches. DNA of the CDR3: TGCAGTGCTAGGAAAGGGGGCGGGGAGACCCAGTACTTC. Translating gives CSARKGGGETQYF.

In this sample, this clonotype turned up a few times. Sequence at one end of the junction differs from germline and may be a read error. This chain uses TRBV6-2 or TRBV6-3 with TRBJ2-1, with 14 bases identical to TRBD2. The CDR3 extends over 19 amino acids. The germline gives CDR1 MNHEY, CDR2 SVGEGT. CDR3 residues: CANSYSATSGRAVYNEQFF. CDR3 DNA: TGTGCCAACAGTTACTCTGCGACTAGCGGGAGGGCCGTATACAATGAGCAATTCTTC.

Comments on this clonotype: The CDR3 end shows no conserved phenylalanine or tryptophan, and so a read error is likely. This chain joins TRBV12-3 or TRBV12-4 and TRBJ2-1; perhaps D is TRBD1 or TRBD2 (5 bases each). V lost 6 bases and J lost 8, with 11 bases in between. The CDR3 has 12 residues. In DNA form, the CDR3 reads TGTGCCAGCAGCCCTAGAGGGGATGAGCAGTTCTTA. As protein: CASSPRGDEQFL.

The J gene is TRBJ2-1, the V gene TRBV5-5, with TRBD2 identical over 7 bases. The CDR3 has 15 residues. Per the germline V gene, CDR1 is SGHKS and CDR2 is YYEKEE (reference sequence). The trim removed 0 bases at V and 7 bases at J, leaving 7 bases unmatched. CDR3 in DNA: TGTGCCAGCAGCTTGGGTGGGGGGGGATATAATGAGCAGTTCTTC. As protein: CASSLGGGGYNEQFF.

Only a few counts were recorded for this clonotype. A much more abundant neighbour one base away suggests this may be a read error. The gene calls are TRBV7-9 and TRBJ1-6; D remains unclear. Trimming cost V 3 bases and J 15 bases, with 15 bases left between them. The length of the CDR3 is 13 residues. Germline assignment: CDR1 SEHNR and CDR2 FQNEAQ (reference sequence). The CDR3 region has the DNA TGTGCCAGCAGCTTCGGGAGCGACGCACTCCTCCACTTT. It specifies CASSFGSDALLHF.

In this sample, this clonotype turned up once. This sequence joins TRBV10-2 and TRBJ2-1; unclear D gene. CDR1 and CDR2 from the germline V gene are WSHSY and SAAADI. The CDR3 is 15 residues long. Trimming shortened V by 6 bases and J by 8 bases, and 20 bases separated the two germline ends. This chain's CDR3 is CASRSPDPSSHEQFF. The CDR3 DNA sequence: TGCGCCAGCAGGTCCCCAGATCCCTCTTCTCATGAGCAGTTCTTC.

The chain is built from TRBV4-1 and TRBJ2-7; the match to TRBD2 covers 10 bases. Germline loops: CDR1 MGHRA, CDR2 YSYEKL. The CDR3 runs to 16 residues. V lost 3 bases to trimming and J lost 5 bases; unmatched junction nucleotides: 10. The CDR3 coding sequence is TGCGCCAGCAGCCAGACTCTAGCGGGAGTGCGGGACGAGCAGTACTTC. Translating gives CASSQTLAGVRDEQYF.

Comment on this clonotype: This may be a read error, as it is one base from a much larger clone. J is TRBJ1-6 and V is TRBV11-2, with D possibly TRBD1 on 5 matching bases. Germline CDR1 reads SGHAT; CDR2 reads FQNNGV. With 8 bases removed from V and 0 bases from J, the gap between germline ends came to 20 bases. The CDR3 runs to 18 residues. CDR3 nucleotides: TGTGCCAGCTGTTCGGCCGGGACGGCGAGCTCCTATAATTCACCCCTCCACTTT. Protein product: CASCSAGTASSYNSPLHF.

The chain couples TRBV20-1 to TRBJ1-1; D not resolved. The CDR3 extends over 13 amino acids. The ends were cut back, 8 bases at V and 1 base at J, with 14 bases in the middle. Per germline, CDR1 DFQATT and CDR2 SNEGSKA (reference sequence). In nucleotides, the CDR3 is TGCAGTACTATAGACCCACGGAACACTGAAGCTTTCTTT. This translates into CSTIDPRNTEAFF.

This clonotype was detected once. One junction end does not reproduce the germline sequence, and a read error may be involved. The genes are TRBV12-5 and TRBJ2-7; 8 bases line up with TRBD2. Germline V gene data show CDR1 as LGHNT and CDR2 as FRNRAP. The CDR3 sequence is 18 residues long. For the CDR3, the DNA is TGTGCTAGTAGTTTGGTAAGGACCGGGGGGGCCGGGCCCTACGAGCAGTACTTC. Translated, it gives CASSLVRTGGAGPYEQYF.

The V gene is TRBV12-3 or TRBV12-4, the J gene TRBJ1-6, with D perhaps matching TRBD1 (6 bases). V was trimmed by 7 bases and J by 19 bases, leaving 26 bases between them. This CDR3 has 14 amino acids. The CDR3 sequence is CASNLGGFNSPLHF. As DNA, the CDR3 is TGTGCCAGCAACCTAGGGGGGTTTAATTCACCACTTCACTTT.

The chain uses TRBV29-1 and TRBJ1-2; D is uncertain. Deletions cut 0 bases from V and 4 bases from J, with 18 bases between. CDR1 is SQVTM, CDR2 ANQGSEA, per germline. CDR3 length: 16 residues. Written as DNA, the CDR3 is TGCAGCGTTGAAGACAGCGATGTTGACAATCCCTATGGCTACACCTTC. Its protein is CSVEDSDVDNPYGYTF.

The CDR3 protein is CASSLKPPSGGPTNNEQFF. The CDR3 DNA is TGCGCCAGCAGCCTGAAGCCACCCAGCGGGGGTCCTACTAACAATGAGCAGTTCTTC. V is TRBV4-1 and J is TRBJ2-1; 8 positions match TRBD2. With V trimmed by 4 bases and J by 5 bases, 19 bases remained unmatched. Germline assignment: CDR1 MGHRA and CDR2 YSYEKL. This CDR3 is built from 19 residues.

Concerning this clonotype: Being one base from a much bigger clone, this may be a read error. This chain connects TRBV6-2 or TRBV6-3 to TRBJ2-5; D not resolved. Looked up from germline, CDR1 is MNHEY and CDR2 is SVGEGT. Trimming took 4 bases from V and 4 from J, leaving 16 bases between them. This CDR3 region has 15 residues. Here the CDR3 DNA reads TGTGCCAGCAGTTCGACATGGCCGTTTGGAGAGACCCAGTACTTC. It translates to CASSSTWPFGETQYF.

Notes on this clonotype: Compared with germline, one end of the junction differs, possibly owing to a read error. This sequence joins TRBV4-2 and TRBJ1-4; perhaps TRBD1 as D (5 bases). Germline V gene sequence: CDR1 LGHNA, CDR2 YNFKEQ. CDR3 length equals 17 residues. The CDR3 loop reads CASSQIPLGVANEKLLF. CDR3 coding DNA: TGTGCCAGCAGCCAAATACCGTTGGGGGTAGCTAATGAAAAACTGTTATTC.

Regarding this clonotype: The junction departs from germline at one end; a sequencing error may be responsible. The rearrangement uses TRBV29-1 and TRBJ2-6, with D tentatively TRBD1 (5 bases). CDR1 SQVTM and CDR2 ANQGSEA come from the germline V gene. This CDR3 spans 12 amino acids. The CDR3 region has the DNA TGCAGCGCCCACTATGGGGCCAATGTCCTGACTTTC. This translates into CSAHYGANVLTF. Based on the CDR3 plus reference TRBV29-1 and TRBJ2-6, the full variable domain is SAVISQKPSRDICQRGTSLTIQCQVDSQVTMMFWYRQQPGQSLTLIATANQGSEATYESGFVIDKFPISRPNLTFSTLTVSNMSPEDSSIYLCSAHYGANVLTFGAGSRLTVL.

This clonotype was observed once. A much more abundant neighbour one base away suggests this may be a read error. The J gene is TRBJ1-2, the V gene TRBV30, with no clear D. This CDR3 spans 14 amino acids. Deletions cut 2 bases from V and 6 bases from J, with 16 bases between. Looked up from germline, CDR1 is GTSNPN and CDR2 is SVGIG (reference sequence). The CDR3 DNA is TGTGCCTGGAGTTTCTGGTCAGGTCAGGATGGCTACACCTTC. The encoded protein is CAWSFWSGQDGYTF.

The rearrangement links TRBV6-6 to TRBJ1-1; TRBD1 is a possible D gene (5 bases). This CDR3 has 15 residues. Trimming shortened V by 9 bases and J by 3 bases, and 20 bases separated the two germline ends. Germline V gives CDR1 MNHNY, CDR2 SVGAGI (reference sequence). The CDR3 bases are TGTGCCAGTAGTGAGGGACGAAGGTCGGACACTGAAGCTTTCTTT. It codes for CASSEGRRSDTEAFF.

V is TRBV5-5 and J is TRBJ1-2; no reliable D call. The germline V gene has CDR1 SGHKS and CDR2 YYEKEE (reference sequence). Trimming cost V 4 bases and J 10 bases, with 17 bases left between them. This CDR3 is built from 13 residues. CDR3 sequence (DNA): TGTGCCAGCAGCATGGACCTTAACTATATCTACACCTTC. Its protein is CASSMDLNYIYTF.

With respect to this clonotype: A clone one base away is much larger, so this may be a read error. V is TRBV20-1 and J is TRBJ2-5; D is uncertain. Germline V gives CDR1 DFQATT, CDR2 SNEGSKA (reference sequence). This CDR3 spans 13 amino acids. The CDR3 reads CSAWKELEETLYF. The CDR3 coding sequence is TGCAGTGCTTGGAAGGAACTGGAAGAGACCCTGTACTTC.

Remarks on this clonotype: At one of its ends the junction is not consistent with the germline gene, which may arise from a read error. The rearrangement uses TRBV6-5 and TRBJ2-6; the match to TRBD1 covers 10 bases. Germline loops: CDR1 MNHEY, CDR2 SVGAGI. The CDR3 contains 17 residues. The CDR3 is CAGSSWTGGSGANVLTF. The CDR3 DNA is TGTGCCGGCAGTTCCTGGACAGGGGGATCTGGGGCCAACGTCCTGACTTTC.

V is TRBV5-4 and J is TRBJ2-7, with D unclear. The CDR3 covers 16 residues. The V end lost 0 bases, the J end lost 2 bases, and 15 bases lay between the germline ends. CDR1 is SGHNT, CDR2 YYREEE, per germline (reference sequence). The CDR3 region has the DNA TGTGCCAGCAGCTTGGTCGTGAGAAACTTGCCCTACGAGCAGTACTTC. Translation: CASSLVVRNLPYEQYF.

About this clonotype itself: Possible read error: a much larger clone is one base away. The chain carries TRBV4-2 and TRBJ2-1; D is perhaps TRBD2 (11 bases). This CDR3 has 18 amino acids. CDR1 and CDR2 (germline): LGHNA, YNFKEQ. CDR3 in amino acids: CASSQRTGGLAVYNEQSF. Here the CDR3 DNA reads TGTGCCAGCAGCCAAAGGACAGGGGGACTAGCGGTCTACAATGAGCAGTCCTTC.

The rearrangement links TRBV10-3 to TRBJ1-2, with TRBD1 as a possible D gene (6 bases). Germline loops: CDR1 ENHRY, CDR2 SYGVKD. CDR3 length: 15 residues. V shed 8 bases and J shed 5 bases, with 21 bases lying between them. The CDR3 sequence is CAISKERDNLYGYTF. CDR3 nucleotides: TGTGCCATCTCTAAGGAACGGGACAACCTATATGGCTACACCTTC.

J is TRBJ2-3 and V is TRBV7-8; D remains unclear. The germline V and J ends were trimmed by 2 bases and 3 bases, with 15 bases remaining between them. CDR1 and CDR2 (germline): SGHVS, FQNEAQ. The CDR3 is made up of 16 amino acids. CDR3 protein: CASSLTAAPGTDTQYF. CDR3 nucleotide sequence: TGTGCCAGCAGCTTAACGGCAGCCCCCGGGACAGATACGCAGTATTTT.

A word on this clonotype: A read error may produce the germline difference seen at one junction end. This chain uses TRBV29-1 with TRBJ2-7, with a weak D call TRBD2 (5 bases). The CDR3 length is 16 residues. CDR1 is SQVTM, CDR2 ANQGSEA, per germline. The CDR3 region has the DNA TGCAGCGTTGATGATAGGATCCCCTCGGACTCCTACGAGCATTACTTC. Amino acid sequence: CSVDDRIPSDSYEHYF.

This clonotype turned up a few times. Possible read error: a much larger clone is one base away. The chain is built from TRBV5-6 and TRBJ2-5; D unclear. CDR1 SGHDT and CDR2 YYEEEE come from the germline V gene. The CDR3 covers 13 residues. The CDR3 protein is CATSPNARETQYF. CDR3 nucleotides: TGTGCCACCAGCCCCAATGCGCGCGAGACCCAGTACTTC.

Details on this clonotype: Relative to the germline gene, one junction end is altered; a read error may explain this. The chain joins TRBV13 to TRBJ2-7; maybe TRBD2 (6 bases). This CDR3 is built from 13 residues. Per germline, CDR1 PRHDT and CDR2 FYEKMQ (reference sequence). CDR3: CASSTLKLAEQYF. The CDR3 bases are TGTGCCAGCAGCACACTAAAATTAGCGGAGCAGTATTTC.

This chain links TRBV6-1 with TRBJ1-2; D may be TRBD1 (5 bases). Trimming removed 2 bases from V and 10 bases from J, with 14 bases in between. The CDR3 is made up of 13 amino acids. Germline values: CDR1 MNHNS, CDR2 SASEGT. The CDR3 nucleotides are TGTGCCAGCAGTGAAAGGCAGGGCGATGACTACACCTTC. Encoded protein: CASSERQGDDYTF.